This T cell receptor (beta chain) was recovered during a study of blood T cell repertoires in COVID-19. The germline V and J ends were trimmed by 1 base and 7 bases, with 11 bases remaining between them. The CDR3 is made up of 14 amino acids. CDR1 and CDR2 (germline): SNHLY, FYNNEI. The table came from immunoSEQ multiplex PCR; TCRdb's copy has only in-frame clones and leaves some out. The sample lists 150,000 or so clones, 70% to 85% occurring once. Sample: peripheral blood. The chain recombines TRBV2 with TRBJ1-5; the D gene is possibly TRBD1 (5 bases). The TCR originated in a woman of 80 years or more with acute or convalescent COVID-19. The CDR3 nucleotides are TGTGCCAGCAGTGAAGTCCAGGGCCGACAGCCCCAGCATTTT. Its protein is CASSEVQGRQPQHF.